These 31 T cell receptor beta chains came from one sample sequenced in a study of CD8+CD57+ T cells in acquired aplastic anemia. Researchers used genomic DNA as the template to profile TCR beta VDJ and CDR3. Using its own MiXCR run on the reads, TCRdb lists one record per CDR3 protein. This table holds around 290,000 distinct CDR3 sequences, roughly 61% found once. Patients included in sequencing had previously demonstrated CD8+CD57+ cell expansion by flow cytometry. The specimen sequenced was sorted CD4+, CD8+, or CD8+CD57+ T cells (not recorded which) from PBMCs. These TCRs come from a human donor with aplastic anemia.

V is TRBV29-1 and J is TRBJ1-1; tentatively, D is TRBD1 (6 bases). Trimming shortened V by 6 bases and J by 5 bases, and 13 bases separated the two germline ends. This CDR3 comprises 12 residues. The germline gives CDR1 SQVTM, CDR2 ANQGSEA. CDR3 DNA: TGCAGCGTGTACAGGGATCGAACTGAAGCTTTCTTT. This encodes CSVYRDRTEAFF. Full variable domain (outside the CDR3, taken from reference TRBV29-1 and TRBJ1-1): SAVISQKPSRDICQRGTSLTIQCQVDSQVTMMFWYRQQPGQSLTLIATANQGSEATYESGFVIDKFPISRPNLTFSTLTVSNMSPEDSSIYLCSVYRDRTEAFFGQGTRLTVV.

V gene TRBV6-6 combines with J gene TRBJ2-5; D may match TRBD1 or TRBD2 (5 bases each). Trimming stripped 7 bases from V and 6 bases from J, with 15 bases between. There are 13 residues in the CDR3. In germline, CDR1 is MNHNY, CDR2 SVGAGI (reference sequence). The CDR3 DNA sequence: TGTGCCAGCACCGACTGGGACGATCAGACCCAGTACTTC. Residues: CASTDWDDQTQYF.

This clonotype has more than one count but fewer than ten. The CDR3 DNA sequence: TGTGCCAGCAGCTTGACAGGAGCTCACTATGGCTACACCTTC. It specifies CASSLTGAHYGYTF. J is TRBJ1-2 and V is TRBV7-9, with a tentative D call TRBD1 (6 bases). The CDR3 is 14 residues long. V was shortened by 3 bases and J by 3 bases, with 11 bases between the two germline ends. Germline CDR1 is SEHNR and CDR2 is FQNEAQ (reference sequence). The full variable domain, rest sourced from reference TRBV7-9 and TRBJ1-2, is DTGVSQNPRHKITKRGQNVTFRCDPISEHNRLYWYRQTLGQGPEFLTYFQNEAQLEKSRLLSDRFSAERPKGSFSTLEIQRTEQGDSAMYLCASSLTGAHYGYTFGSGTRLTVV.

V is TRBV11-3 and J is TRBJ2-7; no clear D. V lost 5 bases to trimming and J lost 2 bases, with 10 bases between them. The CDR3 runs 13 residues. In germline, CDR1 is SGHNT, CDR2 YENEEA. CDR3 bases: TGTGCCAGCAGCGTAGGGTTTGCCTACGAGCAGTACTTC. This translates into CASSVGFAYEQYF.

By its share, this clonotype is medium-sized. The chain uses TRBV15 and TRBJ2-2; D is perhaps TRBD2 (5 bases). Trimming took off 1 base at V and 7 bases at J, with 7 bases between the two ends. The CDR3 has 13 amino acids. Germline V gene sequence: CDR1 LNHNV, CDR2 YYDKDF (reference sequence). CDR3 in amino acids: CATSRVRDGELFF. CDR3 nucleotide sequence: TGTGCCACCAGCAGAGTTCGGGACGGGGAGCTGTTTTTT.

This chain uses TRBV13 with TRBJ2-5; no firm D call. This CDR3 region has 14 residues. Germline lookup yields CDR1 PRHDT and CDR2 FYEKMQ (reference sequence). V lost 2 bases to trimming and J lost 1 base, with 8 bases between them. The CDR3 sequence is CASSLRRSQETQYF. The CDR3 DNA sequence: TGTGCCAGCAGCTTACGGCGGAGCCAAGAGACCCAGTACTTC. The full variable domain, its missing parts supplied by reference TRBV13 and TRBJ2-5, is AAGVIQSPRHLIKEKRETATLKCYPIPRHDTVYWYQQGPGQDPQFLISFYEKMQSDKGSIPDRFSAQQFSDYHSELNMSSLELGDSALYFCASSLRRSQETQYFGPGTRLLVL.

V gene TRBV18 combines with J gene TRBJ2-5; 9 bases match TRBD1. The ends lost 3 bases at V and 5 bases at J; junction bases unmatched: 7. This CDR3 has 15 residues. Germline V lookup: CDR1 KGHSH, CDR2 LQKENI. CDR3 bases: TGTGCCAGCTCACCGGGGGGACAGGGTTCGGAGACCCAGTACTTC. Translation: CASSPGGQGSETQYF.

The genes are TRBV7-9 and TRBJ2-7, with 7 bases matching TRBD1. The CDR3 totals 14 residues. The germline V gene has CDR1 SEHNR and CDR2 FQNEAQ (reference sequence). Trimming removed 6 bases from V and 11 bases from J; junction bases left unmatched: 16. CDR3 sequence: CASSPGWDRTSKYF. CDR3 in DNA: TGTGCCAGCAGTCCCGGCTGGGACAGAACCTCGAAGTACTTC.

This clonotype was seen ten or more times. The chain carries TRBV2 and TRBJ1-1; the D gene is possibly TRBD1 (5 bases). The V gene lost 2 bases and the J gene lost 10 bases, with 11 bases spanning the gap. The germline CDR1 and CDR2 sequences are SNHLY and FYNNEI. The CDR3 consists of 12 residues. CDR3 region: CASSEWGGRAFF. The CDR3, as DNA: TGTGCCAGCAGTGAATGGGGGGGGAGAGCTTTCTTT.

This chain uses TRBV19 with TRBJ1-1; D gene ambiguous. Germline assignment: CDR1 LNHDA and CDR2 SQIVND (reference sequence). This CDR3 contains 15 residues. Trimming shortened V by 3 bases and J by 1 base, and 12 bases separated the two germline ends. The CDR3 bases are TGTGCCAGTAGTATCGTCCCGGTCGCGAACACTGAAGCTTTCTTT. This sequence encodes CASSIVPVANTEAFF.

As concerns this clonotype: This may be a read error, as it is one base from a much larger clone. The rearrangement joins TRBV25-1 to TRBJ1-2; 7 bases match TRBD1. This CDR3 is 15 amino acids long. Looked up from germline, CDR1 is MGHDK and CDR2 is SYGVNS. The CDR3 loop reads CASSVWDSRIGGYAF. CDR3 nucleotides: TGTGCCAGCAGTGTCTGGGACAGTCGGATCGGTGGCTACGCCTTC.

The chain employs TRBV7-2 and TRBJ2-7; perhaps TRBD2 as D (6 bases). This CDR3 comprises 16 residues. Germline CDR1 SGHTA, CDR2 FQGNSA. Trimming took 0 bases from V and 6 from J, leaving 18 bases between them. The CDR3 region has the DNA TGTGCCAGCAGCTTAGCGCTCTCGGGAGCGCTCCGCGAGCAGTACTTC. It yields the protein CASSLALSGALREQYF.

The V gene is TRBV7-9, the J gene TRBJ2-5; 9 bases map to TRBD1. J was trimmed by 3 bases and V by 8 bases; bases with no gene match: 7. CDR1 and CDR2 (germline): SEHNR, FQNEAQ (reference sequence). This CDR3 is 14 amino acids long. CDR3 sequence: CASWTGAAKETQYF. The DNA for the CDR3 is TGTGCCAGCTGGACAGGGGCAGCTAAAGAGACCCAGTACTTC.

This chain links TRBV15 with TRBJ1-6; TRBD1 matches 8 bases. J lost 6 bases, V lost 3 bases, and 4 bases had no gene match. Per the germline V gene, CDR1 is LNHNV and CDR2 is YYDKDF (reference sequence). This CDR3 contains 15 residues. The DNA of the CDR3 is TGTGCCACCAGCAGGGACAGGGTCCTTAATTCACCCCTCCACTTT. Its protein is CATSRDRVLNSPLHF.

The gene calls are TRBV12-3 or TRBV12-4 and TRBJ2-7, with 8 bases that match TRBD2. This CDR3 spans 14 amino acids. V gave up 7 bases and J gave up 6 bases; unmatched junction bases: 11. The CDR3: CASTLGLAGSEQYF. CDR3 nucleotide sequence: TGTGCCAGCACCTTGGGGCTAGCGGGTTCCGAGCAGTACTTC.

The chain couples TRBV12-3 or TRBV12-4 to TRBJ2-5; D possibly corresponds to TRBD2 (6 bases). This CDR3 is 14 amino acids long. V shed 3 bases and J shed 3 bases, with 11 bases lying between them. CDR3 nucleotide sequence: TGTGCCAGCAGTTTGGGTGGGGGGAAAGAGACCCAGTACTTC. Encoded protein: CASSLGGGKETQYF.

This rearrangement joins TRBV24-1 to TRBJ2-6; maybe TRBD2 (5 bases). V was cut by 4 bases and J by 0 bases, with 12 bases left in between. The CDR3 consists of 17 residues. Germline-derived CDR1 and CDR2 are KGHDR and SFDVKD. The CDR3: CATSEGGFPSGANVLTF. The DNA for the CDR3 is TGTGCCACCAGTGAAGGAGGATTCCCCTCTGGGGCCAACGTCCTGACTTTC.

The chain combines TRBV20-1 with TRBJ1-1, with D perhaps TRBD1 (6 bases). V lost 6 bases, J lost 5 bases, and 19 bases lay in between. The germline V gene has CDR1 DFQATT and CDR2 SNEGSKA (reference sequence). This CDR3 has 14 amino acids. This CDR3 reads CSARIGGGETEAFF. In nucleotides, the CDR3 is TGCAGTGCCAGGATTGGGGGGGGCGAAACTGAAGCTTTCTTT.

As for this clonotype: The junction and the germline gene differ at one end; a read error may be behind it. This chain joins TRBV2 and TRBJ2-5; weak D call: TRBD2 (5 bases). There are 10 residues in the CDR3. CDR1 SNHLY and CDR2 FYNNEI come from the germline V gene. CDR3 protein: CASSRTPLNF. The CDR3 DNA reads TGTGCCAGCAGTCGGACTCCCCTGAACTTC.

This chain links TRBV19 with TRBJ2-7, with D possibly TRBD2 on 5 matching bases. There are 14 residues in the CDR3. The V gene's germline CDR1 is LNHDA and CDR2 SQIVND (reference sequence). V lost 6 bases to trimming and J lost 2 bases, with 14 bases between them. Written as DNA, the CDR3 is TGTGCCAGTAGCTATGGGTCGGGAACCTACGAGCAGTACTTC. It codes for CASSYGSGTYEQYF.

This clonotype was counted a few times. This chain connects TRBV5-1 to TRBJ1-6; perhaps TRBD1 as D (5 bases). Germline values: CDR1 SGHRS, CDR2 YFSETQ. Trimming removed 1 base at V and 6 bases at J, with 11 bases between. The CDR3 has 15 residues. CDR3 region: CASSLSPGGNSPLHF. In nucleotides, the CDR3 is TGCGCCAGCAGCTTGTCCCCCGGGGGTAATTCACCCCTCCACTTT.

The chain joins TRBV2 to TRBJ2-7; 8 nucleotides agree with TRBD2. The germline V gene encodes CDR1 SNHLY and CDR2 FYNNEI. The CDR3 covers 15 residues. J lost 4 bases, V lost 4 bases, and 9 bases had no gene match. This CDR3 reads CASSVPGLATYEQYF. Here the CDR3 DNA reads TGTGCCAGCAGTGTGCCTGGACTAGCTACGTACGAGCAGTACTTC.

The CDR3 DNA is TGCGCCAGCAGACTAGCGGGAGAACGGAACGAGCAGTACTTC. Amino acids: CASRLAGERNEQYF. V usage is TRBV10-2 and J usage is TRBJ2-5; TRBD2 aligns across 11 bases. Near its end, the DNA agrees better with TRBJ2-7, so the J call may be wrong. This CDR3 region has 14 residues. Germline V gives CDR1 WSHSY, CDR2 SAAADI.

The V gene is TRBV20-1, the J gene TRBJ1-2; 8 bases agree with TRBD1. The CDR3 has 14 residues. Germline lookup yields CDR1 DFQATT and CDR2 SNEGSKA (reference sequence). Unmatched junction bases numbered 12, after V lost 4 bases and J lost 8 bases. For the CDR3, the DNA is TGCAGTGCTAAACCGATGACAGGGGCCTCGGGCTACACCTTC. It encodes CSAKPMTGASGYTF.

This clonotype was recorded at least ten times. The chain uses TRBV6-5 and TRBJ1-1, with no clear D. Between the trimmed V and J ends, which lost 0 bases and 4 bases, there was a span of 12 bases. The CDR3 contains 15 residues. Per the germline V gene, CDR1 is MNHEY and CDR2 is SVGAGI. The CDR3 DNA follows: TGTGCCAGCAGTTACTCGGCTTTTTCGGGCACTGAAGCTTTCTTT. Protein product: CASSYSAFSGTEAFF.

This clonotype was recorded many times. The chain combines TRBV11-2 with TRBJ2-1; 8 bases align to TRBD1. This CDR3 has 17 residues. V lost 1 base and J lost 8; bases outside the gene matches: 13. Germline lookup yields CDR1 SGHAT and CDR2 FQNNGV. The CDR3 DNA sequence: TGTGCCAGCAGCTTAGTAGGGCCCAACAGGGGACAGGATGAGCAGTTCTTC. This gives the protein CASSLVGPNRGQDEQFF.

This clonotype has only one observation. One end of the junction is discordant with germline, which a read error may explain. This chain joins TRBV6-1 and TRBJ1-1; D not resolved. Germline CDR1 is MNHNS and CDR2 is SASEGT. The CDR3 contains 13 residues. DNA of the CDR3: TGTGCAAGCAGTGAATGGGTAAGTCCCGAAGCTTTCTTT. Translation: CASSEWVSPEAFF.

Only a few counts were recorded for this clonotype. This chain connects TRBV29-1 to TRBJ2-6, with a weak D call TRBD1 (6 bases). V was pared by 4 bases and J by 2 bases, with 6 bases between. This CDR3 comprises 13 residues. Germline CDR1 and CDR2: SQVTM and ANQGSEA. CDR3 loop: CSVGQAGANVLTF. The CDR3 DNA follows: TGCAGCGTTGGACAGGCTGGGGCCAACGTCCTGACTTTC.

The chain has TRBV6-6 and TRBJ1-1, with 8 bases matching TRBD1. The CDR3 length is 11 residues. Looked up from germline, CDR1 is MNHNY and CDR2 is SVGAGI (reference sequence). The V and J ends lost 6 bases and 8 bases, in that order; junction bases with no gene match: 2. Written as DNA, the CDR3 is TGTGCCAGCAGGGGGACAGGCGAAGCTTTCTTT. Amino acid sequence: CASRGTGEAFF.

The CDR3 sequence is CASSRQGADEQYF. In nucleotides, the CDR3 is TGTGCCAGCAGTCGACAGGGGGCGGACGAGCAGTACTTC. The J gene is TRBJ2-7, the V gene TRBV2; TRBD1 aligns across 10 bases. CDR1 is SNHLY, CDR2 FYNNEI, per germline. The CDR3 is made up of 13 amino acids. V shed 5 bases and J 5 bases; nucleotides not matched to a gene: 3.

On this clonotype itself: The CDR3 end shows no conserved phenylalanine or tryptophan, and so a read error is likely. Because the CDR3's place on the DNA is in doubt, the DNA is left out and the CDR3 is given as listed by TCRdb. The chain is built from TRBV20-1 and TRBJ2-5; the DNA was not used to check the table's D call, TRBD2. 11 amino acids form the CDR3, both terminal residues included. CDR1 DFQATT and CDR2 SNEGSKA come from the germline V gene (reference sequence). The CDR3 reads CSARDLARVNT.